One and the same sample provided the 20 T cell receptor beta chains below, sequenced in a study of blood T cell repertoires in COVID-19. Produced via immunoSEQ multiplex PCR; TCRdb's table is partial and in-frame only. The data show about 350,000 clones, roughly 87% seen once. Material: PBMCs or T cells enriched from blood (not recorded which). These receptors originate from a woman aged 25 to 39 who had recovered from COVID-19.

The V gene is TRBV19, the J gene TRBJ1-5; D remains ambiguous. CDR1 and CDR2 (germline): LNHDA, SQIVND (reference sequence). The CDR3 covers 14 residues. Deletions cut 4 bases from V and 5 bases from J, with 12 bases between. CDR3 in DNA: TGTGCCAGTAGTACCGCGAGGAGCGATCAGCCCCAGCATTTT. Amino acids: CASSTARSDQPQHF.

This clone was seen more than once but under ten times. This chain links TRBV24-1 with TRBJ2-3; TRBD2 agrees at 9 bases. Per the germline V gene, CDR1 is KGHDR and CDR2 is SFDVKD. V lost 7 bases and J lost 2; bases outside the gene matches: 0. The CDR3 runs to 13 residues. CDR3 amino acids: CATRGLATDTQYF. Here the CDR3 DNA reads TGTGCCACCAGGGGACTAGCCACAGATACGCAGTATTTT.

This clone has just a few counts. This chain joins TRBV5-6 and TRBJ2-5; perhaps TRBD2 as D (5 bases). Germline V CDR1 and CDR2: SGHDT, YYEEEE. This CDR3 has 15 amino acids. With 4 bases removed from V and 1 base from J, the gap between germline ends came to 14 bases. This CDR3 is CASSAAGGAQETQYF. The CDR3 bases are TGTGCCAGCAGCGCCGCCGGAGGCGCCCAAGAGACCCAGTACTTC.

V and J are TRBV7-8 and TRBJ2-1; TRBD2 might be the D (7 bases). There are 16 residues in the CDR3. CDR1 is SGHVS, CDR2 FQNEAQ, per germline. Trimming removed 5 bases at V and 5 bases at J, with 19 bases between. The DNA for the CDR3 is TGTGCCAGCAGCGCAGGAGGGGGGGCACATAACAATGAGCAGTTCTTC. It is translated as CASSAGGGAHNNEQFF.

J is TRBJ1-1 and V is TRBV28; TRBD1 matches at 8 bases. This CDR3 is built from 14 residues. Unmatched junction bases numbered 7, after V lost 5 bases and J lost 5 bases. CDR1 and CDR2 from the germline V gene are MDHEN and SYDVKM. CDR3 loop: CASSTSRGRTEAFF. For the CDR3, the DNA is TGTGCCAGCAGTACCTCCAGGGGGCGGACTGAAGCTTTCTTT. The full variable domain, in which reference TRBV28 and TRBJ1-1 provide the parts outside the CDR3, is DVKVTQSSRYLVKRTGEKVFLECVQDMDHENMFWYRQDPGLGLRLIYFSYDVKMKEKGDIPEGYSVSREKKERFSLILESASTNQTSMYLCASSTSRGRTEAFFGQGTRLTVV.

The rearrangement uses TRBV3-1 (or the pseudogene TRBV3-2) and TRBJ2-2; possibly TRBD1 for D (5 bases). CDR1 and CDR2 (germline): LGHDT, YNNKEL (reference sequence). The CDR3 is made up of 15 amino acids. V was cut by 4 bases and J by 0 bases, with 9 bases left in between. CDR3 sequence: CASSLGATNTGELFF. CDR3 sequence (DNA): TGTGCCAGCAGCCTAGGGGCAACGAACACCGGGGAGCTGTTTTTT.

The table lists this clone with a count of one. The CDR3 is CASSVKGTGIAGGYTF. The CDR3 nucleotides are TGTGCCAGCAGCGTAAAAGGGACAGGAATTGCGGGTGGCTACACCTTC. This sequence joins TRBV7-2 and TRBJ1-2; 8 bases line up with TRBD1. The length of the CDR3 is 16 residues. CDR1 SGHTA and CDR2 FQGNSA come from the germline V gene. The junction had 15 bases not matched to a gene; V was cut back by 5 bases and J by 7 bases.

The chain joins TRBV5-1 to TRBJ1-3; 8 nucleotides align to TRBD1. Trimming took 6 bases from V and 4 from J; bases not matched to a gene: 6. CDR3 length: 14 amino acids. Germline V gives CDR1 SGHRS, CDR2 YFSETQ. The CDR3 bases are TGCGCCAGCACCCCGGACAGGGCGGGAAACACCATATATTTT. The encoded protein is CASTPDRAGNTIYF.

The gene calls are TRBV30 and TRBJ1-6; 9 nucleotides agree with TRBD1. With V trimmed by 3 bases and J by 5 bases, 5 bases remained unmatched. Per the germline V gene, CDR1 is GTSNPN and CDR2 is SVGIG (reference sequence). This CDR3 spans 15 amino acids. The CDR3 loop reads CAWSVGTGNNSPLHF. The CDR3 DNA is TGTGCCTGGAGCGTCGGGACAGGGAATAATTCACCCCTCCACTTT.

This rearrangement joins TRBV2 to TRBJ1-5, with TRBD1 identical over 9 bases. There are 13 residues in the CDR3. Germline CDR1 and CDR2: SNHLY and FYNNEI. The trim removed 6 bases at V and 5 bases at J, leaving 2 bases unmatched. The CDR3 DNA is TGTGCCAGCAGAAGGACAGGGGATCAGCCCCAGCATTTT. Translation gives CASRRTGDQPQHF.

V gene TRBV3-1 (or the pseudogene TRBV3-2) combines with J gene TRBJ1-6; D is uncertain. The CDR3 is 14 amino acids. Germline CDR1 reads LGHDT; CDR2 reads YNNKEL (reference sequence). Trimming took off 1 base at V and 10 bases at J, with 11 bases between the two ends. This chain's CDR3 is CASSQAGRISPLHF. The CDR3 DNA sequence: TGTGCCAGCAGCCAAGCTGGGAGAATCTCACCCCTCCACTTT.

The chain joins TRBV6-5 to TRBJ2-1, with D maybe TRBD1 (5 bases). Between the trimmed V and J ends, which lost 8 bases and 10 bases, there was a span of 18 bases. The germline gives CDR1 MNHEY, CDR2 SVGAGI. The CDR3 is made up of 13 amino acids. CDR3 DNA sequence: TGTGCCAGCGGGCGATACAGGTTCAGGGAGCAGTTCTTC. This codes for CASGRYRFREQFF.

The genes are TRBV5-5 and TRBJ2-3, with 8 nucleotides matching TRBD1. V shed 7 bases, J shed 6 bases, and the junction held 10 bases outside the gene matches. CDR1 and CDR2 from the germline V gene are SGHKS and YYEKEE (reference sequence). The length of the CDR3 is 14 residues. CDR3 DNA sequence: TGTGCCAGCCTTCGGCAGGGGGCCTCGGATACGCAGTATTTT. Protein sequence: CASLRQGASDTQYF.

This rearrangement joins TRBV27 to TRBJ1-6; possible D gene TRBD1, 6 bases. Trimming left V 1 base short and J 9 bases short, with 10 bases between. This CDR3 comprises 14 residues. Germline CDR1 MNHEY, CDR2 SMNVEV (reference sequence). The CDR3 DNA reads TGTGCCAGCAGTTTATGGGGGCTCGGTTCACCCCTCCACTTT. It codes for CASSLWGLGSPLHF.

The V call is TRBV19, the J call TRBJ1-2, with D possibly being TRBD1 (5 bases). V shed 6 bases and J shed 4 bases, with 18 bases lying between them. Germline CDR1 LNHDA, CDR2 SQIVND (reference sequence). The CDR3 covers 15 residues. CDR3 coding DNA: TGTGCCAGTAGCCCCCTCGTCCGACAGAGCTATGGCTACACCTTC. It encodes CASSPLVRQSYGYTF.

V and J are TRBV28 and TRBJ2-5, with 7 positions matching TRBD2. V was clipped by 5 bases and J by 5 bases; unmatched bases: 14. This CDR3 has 16 amino acids. Per germline, CDR1 MDHEN and CDR2 SYDVKM. Here the CDR3 DNA reads TGTGCCAGCAGTCTCGGGGGGACCTCCGCTGGGGAGACCCAGTACTTC. It specifies CASSLGGTSAGETQYF.

The chain is built from TRBV29-1 and TRBJ2-1, with 8 bases fitting TRBD2. CDR1 and CDR2 (germline): SQVTM, ANQGSEA. Germline trimming cut 6 bases from V and 6 bases from J; bases unmatched to any gene: 7. The CDR3 consists of 13 residues. In nucleotides, the CDR3 is TGCAGCGTCAAGGGACTAGGGACCAATGAGCAGTTCTTC. The encoded protein is CSVKGLGTNEQFF.

The chain combines TRBV3-1 (or the pseudogene TRBV3-2) with TRBJ1-1; no reliable D call. This CDR3 region has 15 residues. Germline lookup yields CDR1 LGHDT and CDR2 YNNKEL (reference sequence). V dropped 1 base and J dropped 1 base, with 10 bases sitting between them. The CDR3 DNA is TGTGCCAGCAGCCAAGGAACCGTGAGGAACACTGAAGCTTTCTTT. It specifies CASSQGTVRNTEAFF.

The V and J genes are TRBV7-2 and TRBJ2-1; the match to TRBD2 covers 11 bases. This CDR3 spans 15 amino acids. Germline trimming cut 5 bases from V and 4 bases from J; bases unmatched to any gene: 4. From germline, CDR1 is SGHTA and CDR2 FQGNSA. This CDR3 reads CASSPGLAVYNEQFF. As DNA, the CDR3 is TGTGCCAGCAGCCCGGGACTAGCGGTTTACAATGAGCAGTTCTTC.

The chain joins TRBV27 to TRBJ2-3; 9 bases fit TRBD2. Germline V gene data show CDR1 as MNHEY and CDR2 as SMNVEV (reference sequence). The V segment lost 6 bases and the J segment 2 bases; nucleotides outside the gene matches: 12. CDR3 size: 17 residues. The CDR3 DNA sequence: TGTGCCAGCAGACCACTTGGGGCTAGCGGGACCACAGATACGCAGTATTTT. The encoded protein is CASRPLGASGTTDTQYF.